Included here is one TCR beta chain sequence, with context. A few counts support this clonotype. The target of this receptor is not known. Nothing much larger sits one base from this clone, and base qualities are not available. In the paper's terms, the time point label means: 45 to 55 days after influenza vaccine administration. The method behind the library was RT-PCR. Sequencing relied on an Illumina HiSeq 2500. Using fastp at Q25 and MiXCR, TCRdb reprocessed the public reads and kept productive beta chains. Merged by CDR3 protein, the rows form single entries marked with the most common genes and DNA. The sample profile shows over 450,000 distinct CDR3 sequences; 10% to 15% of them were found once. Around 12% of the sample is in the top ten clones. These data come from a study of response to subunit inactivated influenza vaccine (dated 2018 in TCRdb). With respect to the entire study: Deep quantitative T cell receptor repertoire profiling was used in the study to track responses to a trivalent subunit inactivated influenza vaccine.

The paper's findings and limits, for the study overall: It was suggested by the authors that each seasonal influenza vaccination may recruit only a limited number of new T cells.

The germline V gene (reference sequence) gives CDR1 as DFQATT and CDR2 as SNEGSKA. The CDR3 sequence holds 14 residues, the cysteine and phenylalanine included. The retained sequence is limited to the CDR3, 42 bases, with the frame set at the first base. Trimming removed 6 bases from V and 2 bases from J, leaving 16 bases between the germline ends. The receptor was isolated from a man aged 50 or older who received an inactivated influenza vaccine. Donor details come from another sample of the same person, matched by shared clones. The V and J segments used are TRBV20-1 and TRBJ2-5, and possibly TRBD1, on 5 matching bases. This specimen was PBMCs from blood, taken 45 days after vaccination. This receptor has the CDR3 CSAAEGARQETQYF. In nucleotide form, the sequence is TGCAGTGCGGCCGAAGGGGCTCGGCAAGAGACCCAGTACTTC.